In its sample, the clone carrying this T cell receptor beta chain was seen a few times. Antigen unknown. This sample was taken from a study of cytomegalovirus exposure and HLA in healthy donors. Notes on the study in general: Researchers catalogued around 150 TCR beta chains as cytomegalovirus-associated. DRB1 showed the most TCR associations and HLA-C the fewest in a later analysis, as rates varied by HLA locus.

There were likely unrecorded immune exposures, though donors were nominally healthy when sampled. The PCR employed 60 Vbeta primers together with 13 Jbeta primers. Using immunoSEQ multiplex PCR, the repertoire was profiled, and TCRdb retains in-frame clones only, with some absent. The sample includes 130,000 to 150,000 clones, roughly 80% seen only once; the top ten take 8.8%. This CDR3 region has 17 residues. After removal of 1 base from V and 0 bases from J, the junction contained 3 bases not matched to a gene. Per the germline V gene, CDR1 is SGHTA and CDR2 is FQGNSA. The source material was PBMCs. The TCR comes from a woman in her fifties or sixties in good health and CMV-seropositive. The rearrangement uses TRBV7-2 and TRBJ2-1; 10 positions match TRBD2. The CDR3 loop reads CASSLESGGASYNEQFF. Written as DNA, the CDR3 is TGTGCCAGCAGCTTAGAAAGCGGGGGGGCCTCCTACAATGAGCAGTTCTTC.